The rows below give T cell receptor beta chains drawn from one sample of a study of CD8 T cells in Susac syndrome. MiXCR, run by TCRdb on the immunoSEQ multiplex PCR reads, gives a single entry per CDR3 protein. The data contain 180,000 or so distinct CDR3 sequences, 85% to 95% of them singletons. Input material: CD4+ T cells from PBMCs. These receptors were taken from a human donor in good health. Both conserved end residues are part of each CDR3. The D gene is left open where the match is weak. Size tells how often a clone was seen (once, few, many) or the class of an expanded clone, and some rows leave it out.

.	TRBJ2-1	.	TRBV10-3	CAIGESSYNEQFF	TGTGCCATCGGGGAGAGCTCCTACAATGAGCAGTTCTTC
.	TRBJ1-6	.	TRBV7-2	CASSSSMGAVGSPLHF	TGTGCCAGCAGCTCCTCTATGGGGGCGGTAGGGTCACCCCTCCACTTT
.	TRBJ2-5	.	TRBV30	CAWSAPRQGQETQYF	TGTGCCTGGAGTGCCCCCCGGCAGGGGCAAGAGACCCAGTACTTC
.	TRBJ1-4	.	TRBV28	CASSSDHGGEIGKLFF	TGTGCCAGCAGCTCGGATCATGGGGGCGAGATTGGAAAACTGTTTTTT
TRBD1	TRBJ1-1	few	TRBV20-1	CSAGQGGTEAFF	TGCAGTGCTGGACAGGGGGGCACTGAAGCTTTCTTT
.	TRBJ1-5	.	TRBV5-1	CASARDSNQPQHF	TGCGCCAGCGCCCGGGATAGCAATCAGCCCCAGCATTTT
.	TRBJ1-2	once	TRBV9	CASSPDVGGYTF	TGTGCCAGCAGCCCCGATGTTGGGGGCTACACCTTC
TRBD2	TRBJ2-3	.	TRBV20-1	CSARASGGSGTDTQYF	TGCAGTGCTAGGGCTAGCGGGGGGTCCGGCACAGATACGCAGTATTTT
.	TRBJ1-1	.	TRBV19	CASVRVAEAFF	TGTGCCAGCGTCAGGGTCGCTGAAGCTTTCTTT
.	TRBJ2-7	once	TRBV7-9	CASSLEADEQYF	TGTGCCAGCAGCCTGGAGGCCGACGAGCAGTACTTC
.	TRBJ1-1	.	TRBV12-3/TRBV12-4	CASSVLTGGEAFF	TGTGCCAGCAGTGTACTCACAGGAGGTGAAGCTTTCTTT
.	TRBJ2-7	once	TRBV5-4	CASRSAVQPYEQYF	TGTGCCAGCAGATCCGCGGTACAGCCCTACGAGCAGTACTTC
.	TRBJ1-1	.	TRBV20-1	CSAQPTGVNTEAFF	TGCAGTGCTCAGCCGACAGGAGTGAACACTGAAGCTTTCTTT
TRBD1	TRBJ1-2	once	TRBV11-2	CASSQGARDYGYTF	TGTGCCAGCAGCCAGGGGGCGCGTGACTATGGCTACACCTTC
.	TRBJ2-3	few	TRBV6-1	CASSSPGEPTDTQYF	TGTGCCAGCAGTTCCCCCGGGGAGCCCACAGATACGCAGTATTTT
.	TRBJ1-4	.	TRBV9	CASSVDGLRHEKLFF	TGTGCCAGCAGCGTAGATGGCCTCCGACATGAAAAACTGTTTTTT
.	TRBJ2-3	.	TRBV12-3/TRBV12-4	CASSLNRVTDTQYF	TGTGCCAGCAGTTTGAACAGGGTCACAGATACGCAGTATTTT
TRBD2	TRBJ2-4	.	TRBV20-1	CSARVPGLAAKNIQYF	TGCAGTGCTAGAGTTCCCGGACTAGCGGCCAAAAACATTCAGTACTTC
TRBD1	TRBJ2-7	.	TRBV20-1	CSARPPTGTYEQYF	TGCAGTGCTAGGCCCCCGACAGGGACCTACGAGCAGTACTTC
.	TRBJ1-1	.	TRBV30	CAASQGPNTEAFF	TGTGCCGCCAGTCAGGGACCGAACACTGAAGCTTTCTTT
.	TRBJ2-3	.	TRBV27	CASSLSIRGQNTQYF	TGTGCCAGCAGTTTATCGATCAGGGGTCAAAATACGCAGTATTTT
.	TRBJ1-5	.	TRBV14	CASSQEFDQPQHF	TGTGCCAGCAGCCAAGAATTTGATCAGCCCCAGCATTTT
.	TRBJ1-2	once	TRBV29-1	CSVEGSRGTGYTF	TGCAGCGTTGAAGGATCGCGGGGCACTGGCTACACCTTC
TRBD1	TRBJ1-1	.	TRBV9	CASSVGQGGTEAFF	TGTGCCAGCAGCGTAGGACAGGGGGGGACTGAAGCTTTCTTT
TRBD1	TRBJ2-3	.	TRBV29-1	CSVGGQVGTQYF	TGCAGCGTGGGGGGACAGGTCGGTACGCAGTATTTT
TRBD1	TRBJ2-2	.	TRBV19	CASSIRQTGGRNTGELFF	TGTGCCAGTAGTATACGTCAAACAGGGGGGAGGAACACCGGGGAGCTGTTTTTT
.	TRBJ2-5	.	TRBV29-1	CSVEQAEETQYF	TGCAGCGTTGAACAGGCCGAAGAGACCCAGTACTTC
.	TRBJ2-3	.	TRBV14	CASSQQRGDTQYF	TGTGCCAGCAGCCAGCAAAGAGGAGATACGCAGTATTTT
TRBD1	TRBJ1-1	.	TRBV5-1	CASSWDRDTEAFF	TGCGCCAGCAGCTGGGACAGGGACACTGAAGCTTTCTTT
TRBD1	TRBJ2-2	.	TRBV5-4	CASSQRQGGNGELFF	TGTGCCAGCAGCCAGAGACAGGGGGGAAACGGGGAGCTGTTTTTT
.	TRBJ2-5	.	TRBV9	CASSVGSPQGQETQYF	TGTGCCAGCAGCGTAGGGTCCCCCCAAGGCCAAGAGACCCAGTACTTC
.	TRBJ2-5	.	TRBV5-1	CASSFGDPTRETQYF	TGCGCCAGCAGCTTCGGGGATCCAACACGAGAGACCCAGTACTTC
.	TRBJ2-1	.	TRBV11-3	CASSLLSSYNEQFF	TGTGCCAGCAGTCTCCTAAGCTCCTACAATGAGCAGTTCTTC
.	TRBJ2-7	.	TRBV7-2	CASSLIQGEQYF	TGTGCCAGCAGCTTAATCCAGGGGGAGCAGTACTTC
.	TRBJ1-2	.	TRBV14	CASSRIGLLFYTF	TGTGCCAGCAGCCGAATAGGGCTTTTGTTCTACACCTTC
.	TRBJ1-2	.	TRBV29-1	CSVGEGDASYGYTF	TGCAGCGTGGGGGAGGGGGACGCGAGCTATGGCTACACCTTC
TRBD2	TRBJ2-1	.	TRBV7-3	CASRTASGRRNEQFF	TGTGCCAGCAGGACCGCTAGCGGGAGGAGGAATGAGCAGTTCTTC
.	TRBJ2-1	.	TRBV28	CAPADNRYNEQFF	TGTGCCCCGGCGGACAACCGCTACAATGAGCAGTTCTTC
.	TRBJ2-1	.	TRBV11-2	CASIWTGTPYNEQFF	TGTGCCAGCATCTGGACCGGGACTCCATACAATGAGCAGTTCTTC
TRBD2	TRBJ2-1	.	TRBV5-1	CASSPRALAGGTYNEQFF	TGCGCCAGCAGCCCTAGGGCCTTAGCGGGAGGCACCTACAATGAGCAGTTCTTC
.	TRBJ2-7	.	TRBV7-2	CASSLDRDSLYEQYF	TGTGCCAGCAGCTTAGACAGAGATTCCCTCTACGAGCAGTACTTC
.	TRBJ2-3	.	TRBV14	CASRLGGGTDTQYF	TGTGCCAGCCGGCTAGGAGGGGGCACAGATACGCAGTATTTT
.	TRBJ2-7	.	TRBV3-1	CASSLGPQGMHEQYF	TGTGCCAGCAGTCTTGGACCGCAGGGCATGCACGAGCAGTACTTC
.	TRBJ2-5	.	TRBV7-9	CASSRTGEETQYF	TGTGCCAGCAGCAGAACAGGAGAAGAGACCCAGTACTTC
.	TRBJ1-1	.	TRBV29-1	CSGTLNTEAFF	TGCAGCGGCACATTGAACACTGAAGCTTTCTTT
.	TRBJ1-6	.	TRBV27	CASSLYGDSPLHF	TGTGCCAGCAGTTTATACGGCGATTCACCCCTCCACTTT
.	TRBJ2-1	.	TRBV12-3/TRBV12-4	CASSLAPRRESNNEQFF	TGTGCCAGCAGTTTGGCCCCCCGACGGGAGTCCAACAATGAGCAGTTCTTC
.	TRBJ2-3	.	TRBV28	CASRRDSGPDTQYF	TGTGCCAGCAGGCGGGACAGTGGCCCAGATACGCAGTATTTT
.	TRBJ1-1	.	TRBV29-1	CSAQQGSTEAFF	TGCAGCGCACAGCAGGGGTCCACTGAAGCTTTCTTT
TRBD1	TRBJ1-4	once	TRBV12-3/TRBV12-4	CASSAGQPNEKLFF	TGTGCCAGCAGCGCGGGACAGCCGAATGAAAAACTGTTTTTT
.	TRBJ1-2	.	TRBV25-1	CASSEPGQYGYTF	TGTGCCAGCAGTGAACCGGGTCAGTACGGCTACACCTTC
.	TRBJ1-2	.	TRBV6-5	CASGRQRVYGYTF	TGTGCCAGTGGCAGGCAGAGAGTTTATGGCTACACCTTC
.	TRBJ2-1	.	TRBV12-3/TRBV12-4	CASSLDSAIQQFF	TGTGCCAGCAGTTTGGACTCCGCCATCCAGCAGTTCTTC
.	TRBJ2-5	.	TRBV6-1	CASSATGLRETQYF	TGTGCCAGCAGCGCGACAGGACTTAGGGAGACCCAGTACTTC
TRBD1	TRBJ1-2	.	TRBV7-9	CASSQGQGTYYGYTF	TGTGCCAGCAGCCAAGGACAGGGAACGTACTATGGCTACACCTTC
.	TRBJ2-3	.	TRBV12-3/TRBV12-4	CASSLPPGDTQYF	TGTGCCAGCAGCCTCCCCCCGGGGGATACGCAGTATTTT
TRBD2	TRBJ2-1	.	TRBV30	CALLAGGSSYNEQFF	TGTGCCTTACTAGCGGGAGGGAGCTCCTACAATGAGCAGTTCTTC